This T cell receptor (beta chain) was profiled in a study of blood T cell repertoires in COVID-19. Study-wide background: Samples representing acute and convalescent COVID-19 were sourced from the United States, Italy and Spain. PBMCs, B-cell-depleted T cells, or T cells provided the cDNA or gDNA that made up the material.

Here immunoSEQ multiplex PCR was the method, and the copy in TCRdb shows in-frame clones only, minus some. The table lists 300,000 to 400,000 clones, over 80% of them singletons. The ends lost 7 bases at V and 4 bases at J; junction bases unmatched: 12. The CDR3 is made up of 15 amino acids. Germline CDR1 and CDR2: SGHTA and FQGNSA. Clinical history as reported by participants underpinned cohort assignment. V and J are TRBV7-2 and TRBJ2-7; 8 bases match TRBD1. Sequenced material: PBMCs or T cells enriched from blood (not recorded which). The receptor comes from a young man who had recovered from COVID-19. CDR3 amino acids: CASTVTGTGPYEQYF. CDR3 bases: TGTGCCAGCACAGTCACCGGGACAGGACCATACGAGCAGTACTTC. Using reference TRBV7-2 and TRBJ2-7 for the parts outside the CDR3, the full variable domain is GAGVSQSPSNKVTEKGKDVELRCDPISGHTALYWYRQSLGQGLEFLIYFQGNSAPDKSGLPSDRFSAERTGGSVSTLTIQRTQQEDSAVYLCASTVTGTGPYEQYFGPGTRLTVT.